Described below is a single T cell receptor beta chain sequence and its context. This sample stems from a study of blood T cell repertoires in COVID-19. As for the study in general: Spain, Italy and the United States supplied samples that represented acute and convalescent COVID-19. Sample material is recorded as cDNA or gDNA derived from T cells, B-cell-depleted T cells, or PBMCs.

The CDR3 sequence is 13 residues long. Only in-frame clones appear in the TCRdb table, and some are missing; sequencing was by immunoSEQ multiplex PCR. The sample consists of about 190,000 clones, approximately 80% of them appearing once. The sample taken for sequencing was peripheral blood. The rearrangement links TRBV21-1 to TRBJ1-5; the table calls TRBD1, which could not be checked here. TRBV21-1 corresponds to a pseudogene. This TCR derives from a middle-aged man who had recovered from COVID-19. CDR3 sequence: CASRRQGNQPQHF. The CDR3, as DNA: TGTGCCAGCCGAAGACAGGGCAATCAGCCCCAGCATTTT.